This record covers a single T cell receptor beta chain. Its antigen is still unknown. Germline V gene sequence: CDR1 LNHNV, CDR2 YYDKDF (reference sequence). The CDR3 consists of 13 residues. V dropped 0 bases and J dropped 12 bases, with 14 bases sitting between them. The data originate from a study of OX40 agonist ivuxolimab in advanced cancers. No patient had autoimmune disease or received systemic immunosuppression. The data were produced by immunoSEQ multiplex PCR, yet TCRdb's version contains in-frame clones alone and is incomplete. The sample carries around 75,000 clones, approximately 89% recorded once. General study findings and limits: CD4+ and CD8+ blood T cells expanded clonally by week 6 at 0.1 to 3.0 mg/kg. CD8+ T cells showed, on average, more clonal expansion than CD4+ cells. Antigen specificity was not determined for the expanded peripheral T cells.

The clonotype was recovered from an adult with an advanced solid tumor such as melanoma, head and neck, liver or kidney cancer. The sample here was CD4+ or CD8+ T cells sorted from blood, taken in a trial of the OX40 agonist ivuxolimab. This chain links TRBV15 with TRBJ1-1, with TRBD1 as a possible D gene (6 bases). CDR3 loop: CATSRDRGRGTFF. The CDR3 DNA reads as TGTGCCACCAGCAGAGATCGGGGCAGGGGTACTTTCTTT.